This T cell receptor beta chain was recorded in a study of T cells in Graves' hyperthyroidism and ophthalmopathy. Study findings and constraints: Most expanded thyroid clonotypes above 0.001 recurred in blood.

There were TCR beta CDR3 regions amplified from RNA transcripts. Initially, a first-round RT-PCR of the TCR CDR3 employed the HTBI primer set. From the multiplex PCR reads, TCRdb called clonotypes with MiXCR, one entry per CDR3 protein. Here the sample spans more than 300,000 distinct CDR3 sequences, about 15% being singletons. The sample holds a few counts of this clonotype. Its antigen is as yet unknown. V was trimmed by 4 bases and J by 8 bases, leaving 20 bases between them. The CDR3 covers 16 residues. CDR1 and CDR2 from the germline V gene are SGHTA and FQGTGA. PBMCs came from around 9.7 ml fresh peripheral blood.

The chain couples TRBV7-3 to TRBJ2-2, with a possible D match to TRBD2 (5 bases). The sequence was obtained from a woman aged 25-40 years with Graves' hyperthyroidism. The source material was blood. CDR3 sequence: CASSSSPPIRGGELFF. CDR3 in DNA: TGTGCCAGCAGCTCATCCCCCCCTATTCGGGGAGGGGAGCTGTTTTTT.